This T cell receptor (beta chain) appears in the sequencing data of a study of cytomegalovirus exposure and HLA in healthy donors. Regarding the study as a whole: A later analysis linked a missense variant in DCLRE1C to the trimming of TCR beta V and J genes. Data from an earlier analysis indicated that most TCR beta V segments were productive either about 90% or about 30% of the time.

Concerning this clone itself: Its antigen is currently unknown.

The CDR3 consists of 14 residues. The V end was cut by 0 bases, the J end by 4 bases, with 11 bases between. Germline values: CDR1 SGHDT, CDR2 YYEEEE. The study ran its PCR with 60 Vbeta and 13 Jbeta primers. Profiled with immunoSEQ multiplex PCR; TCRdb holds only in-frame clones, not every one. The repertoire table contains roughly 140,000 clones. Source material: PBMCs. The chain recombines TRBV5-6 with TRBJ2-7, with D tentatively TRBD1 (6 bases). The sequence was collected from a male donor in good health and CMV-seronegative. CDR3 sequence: CASSLGTGRYEQYF. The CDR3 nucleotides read TGTGCCAGCAGCTTGGGAACAGGGCGGTACGAGCAGTACTTC.